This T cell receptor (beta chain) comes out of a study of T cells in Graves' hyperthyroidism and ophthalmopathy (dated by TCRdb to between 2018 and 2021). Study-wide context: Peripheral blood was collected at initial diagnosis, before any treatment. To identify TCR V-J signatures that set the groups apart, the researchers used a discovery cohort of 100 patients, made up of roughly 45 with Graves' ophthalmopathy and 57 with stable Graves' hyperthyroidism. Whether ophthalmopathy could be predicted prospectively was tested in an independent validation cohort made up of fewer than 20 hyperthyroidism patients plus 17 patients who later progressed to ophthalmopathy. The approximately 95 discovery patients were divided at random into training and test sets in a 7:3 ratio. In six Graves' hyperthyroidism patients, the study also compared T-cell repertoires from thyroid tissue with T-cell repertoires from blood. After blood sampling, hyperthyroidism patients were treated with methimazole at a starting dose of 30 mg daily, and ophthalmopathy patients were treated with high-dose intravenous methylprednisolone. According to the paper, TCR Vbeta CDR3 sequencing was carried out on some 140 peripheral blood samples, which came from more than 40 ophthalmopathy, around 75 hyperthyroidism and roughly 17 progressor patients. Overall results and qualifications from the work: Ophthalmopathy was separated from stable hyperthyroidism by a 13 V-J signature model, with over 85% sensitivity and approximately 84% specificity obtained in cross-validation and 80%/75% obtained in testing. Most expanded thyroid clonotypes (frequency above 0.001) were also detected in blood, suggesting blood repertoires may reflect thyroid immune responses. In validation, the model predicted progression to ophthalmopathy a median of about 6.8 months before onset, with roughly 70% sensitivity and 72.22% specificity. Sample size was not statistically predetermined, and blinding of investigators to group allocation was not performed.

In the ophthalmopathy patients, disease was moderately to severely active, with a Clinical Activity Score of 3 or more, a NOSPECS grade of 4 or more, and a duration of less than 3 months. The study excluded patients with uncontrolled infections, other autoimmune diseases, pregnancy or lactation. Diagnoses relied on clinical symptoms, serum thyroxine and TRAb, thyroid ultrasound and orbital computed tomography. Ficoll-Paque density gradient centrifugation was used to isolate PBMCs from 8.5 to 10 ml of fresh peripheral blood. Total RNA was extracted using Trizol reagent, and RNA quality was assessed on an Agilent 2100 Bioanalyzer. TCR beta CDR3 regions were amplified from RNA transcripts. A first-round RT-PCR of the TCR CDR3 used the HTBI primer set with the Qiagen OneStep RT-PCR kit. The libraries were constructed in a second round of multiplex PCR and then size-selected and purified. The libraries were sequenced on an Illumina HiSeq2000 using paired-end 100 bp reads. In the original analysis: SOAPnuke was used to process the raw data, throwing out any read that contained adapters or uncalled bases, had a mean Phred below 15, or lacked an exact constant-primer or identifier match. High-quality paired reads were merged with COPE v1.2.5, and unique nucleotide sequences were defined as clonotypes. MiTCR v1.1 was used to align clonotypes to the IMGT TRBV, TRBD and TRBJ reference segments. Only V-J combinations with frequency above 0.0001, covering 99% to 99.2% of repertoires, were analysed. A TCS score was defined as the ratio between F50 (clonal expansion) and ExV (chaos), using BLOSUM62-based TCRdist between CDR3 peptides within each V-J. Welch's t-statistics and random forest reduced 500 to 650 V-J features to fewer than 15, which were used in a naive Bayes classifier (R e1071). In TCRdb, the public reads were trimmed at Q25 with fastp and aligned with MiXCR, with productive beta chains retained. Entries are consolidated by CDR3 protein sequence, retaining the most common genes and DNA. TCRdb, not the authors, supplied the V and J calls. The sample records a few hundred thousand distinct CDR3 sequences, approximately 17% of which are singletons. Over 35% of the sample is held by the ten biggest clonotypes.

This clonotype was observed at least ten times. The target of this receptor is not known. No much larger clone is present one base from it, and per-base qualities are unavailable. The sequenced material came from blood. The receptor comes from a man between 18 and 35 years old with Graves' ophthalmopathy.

The DNA sequence is TGTGCCAGCAAAATTGGGATCACCGGGGAGCTGTTTTTT. This sequence encodes CASKIGITGELFF. The V gene is TRBV2 and the J gene is TRBJ2-2, with the D gene too uncertain to name. The CDR3 covers 13 residues, taking in both the cysteine and the phenylalanine. The entry retains the CDR3 DNA only, 39 bases that are in frame from base 1. Relative to germline, V is 7 bases shorter and J is 4 bases shorter, with 10 bases between their ends. CDR1 is given as SNHLY and CDR2 as FYNNEI, both from the germline V gene.